The 19 T cell receptor beta chains below come from one sample, sequenced in a study of shared clonotypes between healthy human individuals (dated by TCRdb to 2018 to 2021). The library came from the immunoSEQ multiplex PCR assay. TCRdb mirrors the immuneACCESS table, restricted to in-frame sequences. Some clones are absent from its copies; in checked studies, under half trace to an unresolved V gene, and the reason for the others is unknown. For this sample there are about 120,000 clones; 68% appear just once. Roughly 24% of the sample belongs to the ten largest clones. The sample was memory CD8+ T cells sorted from blood. Interpreted using the paper, the cell subset or site label stands for: CD45RO+ cells pooled with CCR7-negative TemRA cells. The receptor source for this set is a woman aged 25 to 39 in good health.

The chain employs TRBV4-1 and TRBJ2-7; 7 positions match TRBD1. Germline V gene lookup returns CDR1 MGHRA and CDR2 YSYEKL. V gave up 4 bases and J gave up 2 bases; unmatched junction bases: 8. The CDR3 length is 15 residues. CDR3 protein: CASSRRDSRAYEQYF. The CDR3 DNA reads TGCGCCAGCAGCCGCCGGGACAGCAGAGCCTACGAGCAGTACTTC.

This clone was seen many times. The chain combines TRBV15 with TRBJ2-1; possibly TRBD1 for D (6 bases). CDR3 size: 15 residues. Trimming shortened V by 8 bases and J by 2 bases, and 16 bases separated the two germline ends. Germline CDR1 LNHNV, CDR2 YYDKDF (reference sequence). The CDR3 DNA reads as TGTGCCACCTCCCCCCGGGACACAGCCTACAATGAGCAGTTCTTC. This translates into CATSPRDTAYNEQFF.

There are a few counts of this clone. Here the CDR3 reads CSVSNTGRNTEAFF. The CDR3 DNA follows: TGCAGCGTCTCCAACACCGGGAGGAACACTGAAGCTTTCTTT. The V and J genes are TRBV29-1 and TRBJ1-1; D uncertain. Germline CDR1 SQVTM, CDR2 ANQGSEA. The ends were cut back, 6 bases at V and 1 base at J, with 15 bases in the middle. CDR3 length: 14 residues. The full variable domain, completed using reference TRBV29-1 and TRBJ1-1, is SAVISQKPSRDICQRGTSLTIQCQVDSQVTMMFWYRQQPGQSLTLIATANQGSEATYESGFVIDKFPISRPNLTFSTLTVSNMSPEDSSIYLCSVSNTGRNTEAFFGQGTRLTVV.

Regarding this clone: The same CDR3 can be traced to other DNA sequences in this sample. V and J are TRBV7-9 and TRBJ1-1, with 7 positions matching TRBD1. Germline V gene data show CDR1 as SEHNR and CDR2 as FQNEAQ (reference sequence). After removal of 5 bases from V and 1 base from J, the junction contained 4 bases not matched to a gene. The CDR3 is made up of 14 amino acids. The CDR3: CASSPGTANTEAFF. CDR3 DNA: TGTGCCAGCAGCCCCGGGACAGCGAACACTGAAGCTTTCTTT.

This clone was picked up a small number of times. CDR3 residues: CASSLEAGYEQYF. The CDR3 DNA reads as TGTGCCAGCAGCTTAGAAGCGGGGTACGAGCAGTACTTC. This sequence joins TRBV7-8 and TRBJ2-5, with TRBD2 identical over 7 bases. The tail of the sequence fits TRBJ2-7 better, so the J call may be wrong. CDR3 length: 13 residues. CDR1 is SGHVS and CDR2 is FQNEAQ in the germline V gene.

In regard to this clone: This sequence may be a read error, since a much larger clone differs from it by one base. The CDR3 DNA reads TGTGCCAGCAGCGTAGCTTGGGGGGCTGGAAACACCATATATTTT. Residues: CASSVAWGAGNTIYF. This chain joins TRBV9 and TRBJ1-3, with D maybe TRBD1 (5 bases). From germline, CDR1 is SGDLS and CDR2 YYNGEE. Trimming stripped 0 bases from V and 2 bases from J, with 9 bases between. CDR3 length: 15 residues. Full variable domain (remainder filled in from reference TRBV9 and TRBJ1-3): DSGVTQTPKHLITATGQRVTLRCSPRSGDLSVYWYQQSLDQGLQFLIQYYNGEERAKGNILERFSAQQFPDLHSELNLSSLELGDSALYFCASSVAWGAGNTIYFGEGSWLTVV.

As concerns this clone: The same CDR3 arises from other DNA sequences in this sample as well. The chain carries TRBV5-1 and TRBJ1-5, with D hard to call. V lost 2 bases and J lost 1, with 4 bases in between. From germline, CDR1 is SGHRS and CDR2 YFSETQ. CDR3 size: 13 residues. CDR3: CASSLSSNQPQHF. In DNA, the CDR3 is TGCGCCAGCAGCTTATCCAGCAATCAGCCCCAGCATTTT.

The chain uses TRBV2 and TRBJ2-1; D may be TRBD1 or TRBD2 (5 bases each). Germline CDR1 SNHLY, CDR2 FYNNEI. The CDR3 is 14 residues long. In DNA form, the CDR3 reads TGTGCGTCTTCGGGACGGACGGAGTACAATGAGCAGTTCTTC. This sequence encodes CASSGRTEYNEQFF. The full variable domain, its missing parts supplied by reference TRBV2 and TRBJ2-1, is EPEVTQTPSHQVTQMGQEVILRCVPISNHLYFYWYRQILGQKVEFLVSFYNNEISEKSEIFDDQFSVERPDGSNFTLKIRSTKLEDSAMYFCASSGRTEYNEQFFGPGTRLTVL.

A few counts support this clone. The chain has TRBV6-1 and TRBJ2-1; 7 nucleotides line up with TRBD1. The germline V gene encodes CDR1 MNHNS and CDR2 SASEGT. The CDR3 is 15 residues long. V lost 6 bases to trimming and J lost 2 bases; unmatched junction nucleotides: 7. In DNA form, the CDR3 reads TGTGCCAGCAGCGTCGACAGGGACCCCTACAATGAGCAGTTCTTC. Translating gives CASSVDRDPYNEQFF.

This clone was picked up a small number of times. Within the sample, other DNA sequences also encode this same CDR3. The chain combines TRBV9 with TRBJ1-5; D is uncertain. V lost 1 base, J lost 2 bases, and 7 bases lay in between. The germline V gene encodes CDR1 SGDLS and CDR2 YYNGEE. The CDR3 sequence is 14 residues long. In DNA form, the CDR3 reads TGTGCCAGCAGCGTATCGTGGGGCAATCAGCCCCAGCATTTT. This translates into CASSVSWGNQPQHF.

This clone was observed a handful of times. This sample also contains other DNA sequences that code for the same CDR3. The chain couples TRBV5-5 to TRBJ2-2, with 12 bases fitting TRBD2. CDR3 length equals 18 residues. The junction had 5 bases not matched to a gene; V was cut back by 0 bases and J by 2 bases. Germline V gene data show CDR1 as SGHKS and CDR2 as YYEKEE (reference sequence). CDR3 residues: CASSLGLAGGPNTGELFF. The CDR3 DNA reads as TGTGCCAGCAGCTTGGGCCTAGCGGGAGGGCCTAACACCGGGGAGCTGTTTTTT.

The rearrangement links TRBV9 to TRBJ2-5; 10 bases are a match to TRBD1. The DNA end lines up better with TRBJ2-7; the J call may be wrong. The CDR3 has 14 amino acids. The germline gives CDR1 SGDLS, CDR2 YYNGEE. This chain's CDR3 is CASSSGQGGHEQYF. For the CDR3, the DNA is TGTGCCAGCAGCTCTGGACAGGGGGGCCACGAGCAGTACTTC.

In DNA form, the CDR3 reads TGTGCCAGCAGCAATATGGCAAGTGGAGGGTACTCCTACAATGAGCAGTTCTTC. Protein: CASSNMASGGYSYNEQFF. J is TRBJ2-1 and V is TRBV21-1; TRBD2 was called by the table and not checked on the DNA. TRBV21-1 is labeled a pseudogene. The CDR3 is made up of 18 amino acids.

In nucleotides, the CDR3 is TGTGCCAGCAGGTCGGGACAGGGGATAGATACGCAGTATTTT. It is translated as CASRSGQGIDTQYF. The chain employs TRBV2 and TRBJ2-3; TRBD1 aligns across 10 bases. CDR3 length: 14 residues. V lost 6 bases, J lost 5 bases, and 5 bases stayed unmatched. Germline assignment: CDR1 SNHLY and CDR2 FYNNEI.

This clone was seen at least ten times. V gene TRBV6-1 combines with J gene TRBJ2-2; D might be TRBD2 (6 bases). The CDR3 contains 13 residues. V was clipped by 8 bases and J by 3 bases, with 10 bases between them. Germline lookup yields CDR1 MNHNS and CDR2 SASEGT. CDR3: CASGSGDTGELFF. The DNA for the CDR3 is TGTGCCAGCGGGTCGGGGGACACCGGGGAGCTGTTTTTT.

V usage is TRBV29-1 and J usage is TRBJ2-7, with 15 bases fitting TRBD2. V shed 6 bases and J 4 bases; nucleotides not matched to a gene: 7. The germline CDR1 and CDR2 sequences are SQVTM and ANQGSEA. The CDR3 has 15 residues. The CDR3 here is CSVGTSGRIFYEQYF. The CDR3 bases are TGCAGCGTGGGGACTAGCGGGAGGATTTTTTACGAGCAGTACTTC.

The chain combines TRBV25-1 with TRBJ2-7; TRBD1 matches at 7 bases. With 2 bases clipped from V and 1 base from J, the junction kept 8 bases outside the gene matches. Germline CDR1 MGHDK, CDR2 SYGVNS. CDR3 length: 16 amino acids. The CDR3 spells CASSENRQGRSYEQYF. The CDR3 coding sequence is TGTGCCAGCAGTGAAAATCGACAGGGTAGGTCCTACGAGCAGTACTTC.

With regard to this clone: At the DNA level, this CDR3 is encoded by other sequences in the same sample as well. The CDR3 loop reads CASSYTVSNEKLFF. In DNA, the CDR3 is TGTGCCAGCAGTTATACAGTATCTAATGAAAAACTGTTTTTT. This chain uses TRBV6-5 with TRBJ1-4; D not certain. The CDR3 covers 14 residues. The V gene lost 3 bases and the J gene lost 3 bases, with 8 bases spanning the gap. From germline, CDR1 is MNHEY and CDR2 SVGAGI.

This chain uses TRBV28 with TRBJ1-6, with D hard to call. Trimming pared 6 bases from V and 0 bases from J, leaving 12 bases between. The length of the CDR3 is 16 residues. Germline V gives CDR1 MDHEN, CDR2 SYDVKM. The CDR3 bases are TGTGCCAGCAGCATGGACTTTCCCTCCTATAATTCACCCCTCCACTTT. It translates to CASSMDFPSYNSPLHF.